At least ten counts were recorded for the clone carrying this TCR beta chain. This sample was taken from a study of T cells of healthy individuals. The V segment lost 4 bases and the J segment 3 bases; nucleotides outside the gene matches: 9. Germline CDR1 is SGHTA and CDR2 is FQGTGA. The CDR3 loop spans 17 amino acids. TCRdb recomputed calls from the 5' RACE reads with MiXCR, one row per CDR3 protein. The data show 60,000 to 75,000 distinct CDR3 sequences, with around 16% seen just once and about 4.3% held by the top ten. This sequence joins TRBV7-3 and TRBJ2-1; 10 bases are a match to TRBD2. This receptor was taken from a human donor in good health. CDR3 loop: CASSSTQAGGSYNEQFF. In DNA form, the CDR3 reads TGTGCCAGCAGCTCCACACAAGCGGGAGGGAGCTACAATGAGCAGTTCTTC. Variable domain in full (rest from reference TRBV7-3 and TRBJ2-1): GAGVSQTPSNKVTEKGKYVELRCDPISGHTALYWYRQSLGQGPEFLIYFQGTGAADDSGLPNDRFFAVRPEGSVSTLKIQRTERGDSAVYLCASSSTQAGGSYNEQFFGPGTRLTVL.